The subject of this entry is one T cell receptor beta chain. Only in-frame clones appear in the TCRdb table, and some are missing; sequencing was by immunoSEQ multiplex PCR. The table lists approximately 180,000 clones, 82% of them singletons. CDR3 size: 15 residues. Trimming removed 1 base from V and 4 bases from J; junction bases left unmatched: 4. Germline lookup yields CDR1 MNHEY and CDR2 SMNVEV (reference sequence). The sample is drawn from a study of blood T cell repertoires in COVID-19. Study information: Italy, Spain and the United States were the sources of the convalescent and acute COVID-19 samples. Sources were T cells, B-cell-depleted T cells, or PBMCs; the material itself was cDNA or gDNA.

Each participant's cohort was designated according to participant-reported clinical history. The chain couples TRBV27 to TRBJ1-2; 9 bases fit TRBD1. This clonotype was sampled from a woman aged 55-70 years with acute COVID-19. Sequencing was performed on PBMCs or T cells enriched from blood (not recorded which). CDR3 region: CASSLLGQGIYGYTF. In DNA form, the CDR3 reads TGTGCCAGCAGTTTATTAGGACAGGGGATCTATGGCTACACCTTC.